These 27 T cell receptor beta chains originate from one sample sequenced in a study of tumor-infiltrating lymphocytes in localized non-small cell lung cancer. Here immunoSEQ multiplex PCR was the method, and the copy in TCRdb shows in-frame clones only, minus some. The sample consists of about 5,800 clones, around 67% of them appearing once. Sequencing was done on a sample of uninvolved lung tissue not adjacent to the tumor. The receptor source for this set is a human donor with non-small cell lung cancer.

V usage is TRBV29-1 and J usage is TRBJ2-3, with a tentative D call TRBD1 (5 bases). The ends were cut back, 6 bases at V and 0 bases at J, with 16 bases in the middle. The CDR3 is made up of 15 amino acids. The germline V gene encodes CDR1 SQVTM and CDR2 ANQGSEA. The CDR3 spells CSVGWTQTSTDTQYF. The DNA of the CDR3 is TGCAGCGTGGGCTGGACACAGACTAGCACAGATACGCAGTATTTT.

The chain combines TRBV30 with TRBJ2-1; 7 bases agree with TRBD2. The CDR3 runs 12 residues. With 4 bases clipped from V and 8 bases from J, the junction kept 5 bases outside the gene matches. The germline V gene has CDR1 GTSNPN and CDR2 SVGIG (reference sequence). CDR3 nucleotide sequence: TGTGCCTGGAAGCGGGAAGGGGATGAGCAGTTCTTC. Its protein product is CAWKREGDEQFF. The full variable domain, in which reference TRBV30 and TRBJ2-1 provide the parts outside the CDR3, is SQTIHQWPATLVQPVGSPLSLECTVEGTSNPNLYWYRQAAGRGLQLLFYSVGIGQISSEVPQNLSASRPQDRQFILSSKKLLLSDSGFYLCAWKREGDEQFFGPGTRLTVL.

This clone came up a few times. V and J are TRBV4-1 and TRBJ1-2; D is possibly TRBD1 (5 bases). CDR1 and CDR2 (germline): MGHRA, YSYEKL. The CDR3 totals 15 residues. Trimming stripped 4 bases from V and 8 bases from J, with 20 bases between. CDR3 protein: CASSLDGDVRRGYTF. The CDR3 bases are TGCGCCAGCAGCCTCGACGGGGACGTAAGGCGCGGCTACACCTTC.

This chain joins TRBV5-1 and TRBJ2-6, with D unresolved. This CDR3 has 15 residues. CDR1 SGHRS and CDR2 YFSETQ come from the germline V gene. V lost 1 base, J lost 4 bases, and 9 bases lay in between. In DNA form, the CDR3 reads TGCGCCAGCAGCTTGTTAGGAGCGGGGGCCAACGTCCTGACTTTC. Its protein product is CASSLLGAGANVLTF.

The rearrangement uses TRBV6-6 and TRBJ2-7; TRBD1 agrees at 7 bases. CDR3 size: 15 residues. Unmatched junction bases numbered 8, after V lost 6 bases and J lost 0 bases. The germline CDR1 and CDR2 sequences are MNHNY and SVGAGI (reference sequence). The CDR3, as DNA: TGTGCCAGCAGGAAGCCGGGACAGAGCTCCTACGAGCAGTACTTC. As protein: CASRKPGQSSYEQYF.

The CDR3 region is CASSMARRGETQYF. Written as DNA, the CDR3 is TGTGCCAGTAGTATGGCCCGGCGGGGGGAGACCCAGTACTTC. The chain uses TRBV19 and TRBJ2-5, with 7 nucleotides matching TRBD2. CDR1 and CDR2 (germline): LNHDA, SQIVND (reference sequence). J was trimmed by 5 bases and V by 3 bases; bases with no gene match: 6. CDR3 length: 14 amino acids.

This clone was observed a handful of times. This chain connects TRBV5-1 to TRBJ2-7; tentative D call: TRBD1 (6 bases). This CDR3 is built from 15 residues. Trimming removed 3 bases from V and 4 bases from J, with 17 bases in between. Per germline, CDR1 SGHRS and CDR2 YFSETQ. Written as DNA, the CDR3 is TGCGCCAGCAGCTGGACAGCAGGAGGAGTATACGAGCAGTACTTC. Translated, it gives CASSWTAGGVYEQYF.

The rearrangement links TRBV7-9 to TRBJ2-7; D is unresolved. V was trimmed by 4 bases and J by 5 bases, leaving 15 bases between them. The CDR3 totals 14 residues. Germline CDR1 reads SEHNR; CDR2 reads FQNEAQ (reference sequence). The CDR3 spells CASSWAGSRDEQYF. The CDR3 bases are TGTGCCAGCAGCTGGGCCGGGTCCCGCGACGAGCAGTACTTC.

This rearrangement joins TRBV25-1 to TRBJ2-5; 8 bases map to TRBD1. V shed 3 bases and J 4 bases; nucleotides not matched to a gene: 4. Germline assignment: CDR1 MGHDK and CDR2 SYGVNS. The CDR3 sequence is 14 residues long. The CDR3 here is CASSEAQGGETQYF. The CDR3 DNA sequence: TGTGCCAGCAGTGAGGCACAGGGGGGAGAGACCCAGTACTTC.

This clone is labeled as medium-sized. The chain carries TRBV4-3 and TRBJ2-6; 8 positions agree with TRBD1. Germline V gene sequence: CDR1 LGHNA, CDR2 YSLEER. The trim removed 3 bases at V and 4 bases at J, leaving 5 bases unmatched. This CDR3 region has 16 residues. The CDR3 nucleotides read TGCGCCAGCAGCCAGATGACAGGGGTCGGGGCCAACGTCCTGACTTTC. Encoded protein: CASSQMTGVGANVLTF.

This chain joins TRBV14 and TRBJ1-2; D ambiguous. Deletions cut 4 bases from V and 5 bases from J, with 11 bases between. This CDR3 has 13 residues. Per the germline V gene, CDR1 is SGHDN and CDR2 is FVKESK. The CDR3 is CASSPGRGYGYTF. For the CDR3, the DNA is TGTGCCAGCAGCCCGGGCCGAGGGTATGGCTACACCTTC.

This clone is classed as large. The chain links TRBV30 to TRBJ2-1; 14 bases are shared with TRBD2. Germline loops: CDR1 GTSNPN, CDR2 SVGIG (reference sequence). The CDR3 has 17 amino acids. V shed 1 base and J 0 bases; nucleotides not matched to a gene: 2. The CDR3 region has the DNA TGTGCCTGGAGTGGAGGGACTAGCGGGAGCTCCTACAATGAGCAGTTCTTC. Protein: CAWSGGTSGSSYNEQFF.

The chain uses TRBV30 and TRBJ2-1; TRBD2 aligns across 8 bases. Losses at the gene ends were 1 base for V and 8 bases for J; bases not matched to a gene: 13. Germline V gene lookup returns CDR1 GTSNPN and CDR2 SVGIG (reference sequence). The CDR3 covers 16 residues. The CDR3 DNA is TGTGCCTGGAGTGCATTGGTAGCGGGATTGTTCGATGAGCAGTTCTTC. This translates into CAWSALVAGLFDEQFF.

The chain joins TRBV19 to TRBJ2-5; 7 bases are shared with TRBD2. The V segment lost 8 bases and the J segment 4 bases; nucleotides outside the gene matches: 7. Per germline, CDR1 LNHDA and CDR2 SQIVND (reference sequence). The CDR3 totals 13 residues. CDR3 amino acids: CASRRERGETQYF. CDR3 DNA sequence: TGTGCCAGTCGGCGGGAGAGGGGAGAGACCCAGTACTTC.

This clone was detected once. This chain links TRBV27 with TRBJ1-5, with 9 positions matching TRBD1. The CDR3 spans 16 residues. Germline-derived CDR1 and CDR2 are MNHEY and SMNVEV (reference sequence). Germline trimming cut 8 bases from V and 0 bases from J; bases unmatched to any gene: 8. This CDR3 reads CASSLTGGNSNQPQHF. The CDR3 nucleotides are TGTGCCAGCTCCCTGACAGGGGGGAATAGCAATCAGCCCCAGCATTTT.

The chain carries TRBV7-6 and TRBJ2-1, with 7 bases aligning to TRBD1. The CDR3 covers 15 residues. V trimming: 1 base; J trimming: 5 bases; junction bases outside the gene matches: 5. Looked up from germline, CDR1 is SGHVS and CDR2 is FNYEAQ. This CDR3 is CASSLGTGGNNEQFF. CDR3 nucleotide sequence: TGTGCCAGCAGCTTAGGGACAGGTGGGAACAATGAGCAGTTCTTC.

This clone was counted a few times. This chain uses TRBV5-1 with TRBJ2-3; 8 nucleotides agree with TRBD2. The trim removed 4 bases at V and 3 bases at J, leaving 7 bases unmatched. The CDR3 spans 15 residues. CDR1 is SGHRS, CDR2 YFSETQ, per germline. The CDR3 DNA reads TGCGCCAGCAGCCCACTAGCGGCGGCGACAGATACGCAGTATTTT. It is translated as CASSPLAAATDTQYF.

The chain joins TRBV6-4 to TRBJ2-1, with 8 bases that match TRBD2. The germline V gene has CDR1 MRHNA and CDR2 SNTAGT. V dropped 2 bases and J dropped 3; count of bases not matched to a gene: 3. This CDR3 is built from 15 residues. In nucleotides, the CDR3 is TGTGCCAGCAGTGACACGGGGGGGAGCTACAATGAGCAGTTCTTC. Translated: CASSDTGGSYNEQFF.

V and J are TRBV25-1 and TRBJ2-4, with a tentative D call TRBD2 (6 bases). Germline values: CDR1 MGHDK, CDR2 SYGVNS. The CDR3 totals 15 residues. Trimming left V 2 bases short and J 9 bases short, with 17 bases between. DNA of the CDR3: TGTGCCAGCAGTGAAATGTCGGGGGATGGGGGCATTCAGTACTTC. This codes for CASSEMSGDGGIQYF.

This CDR3 reads CASSYVSGISNEQFF. The DNA of the CDR3 is TGCGCCAGCAGCTACGTTTCCGGGATCTCCAATGAGCAGTTCTTC. The chain employs TRBV5-1 and TRBJ2-1; D is perhaps TRBD2 (5 bases). The CDR3 is 15 amino acids. Germline V gene lookup returns CDR1 SGHRS and CDR2 YFSETQ. Trimming took 3 bases from V and 6 from J, leaving 16 bases between them.

The chain combines TRBV28 with TRBJ2-1; D ambiguous. Germline-derived CDR1 and CDR2 are MDHEN and SYDVKM. With 5 bases removed from V and 0 bases from J, the gap between germline ends came to 11 bases. The CDR3 covers 15 residues. CDR3 protein: CASSDGKSSYNEQFF. CDR3 coding DNA: TGTGCCAGCAGTGACGGAAAGAGCTCCTACAATGAGCAGTTCTTC.

Only one count was recorded for this clone. The V and J genes are TRBV27 and TRBJ2-7; D uncertain. V shed 4 bases and J shed 6 bases, with 13 bases lying between them. CDR1 is MNHEY and CDR2 is SMNVEV in the germline V gene (reference sequence). This CDR3 contains 13 residues. CDR3 nucleotide sequence: TGTGCCAGCAGTTCAGGCTCGAGTGCCGAGCAGTACTTC. This encodes CASSSGSSAEQYF.

This chain connects TRBV28 to TRBJ2-3; D is possibly TRBD1 (5 bases). Germline lookup yields CDR1 MDHEN and CDR2 SYDVKM. The CDR3 is 13 residues long. Trimming took 4 bases from V and 8 from J, leaving 13 bases between them. The CDR3 region has the DNA TGTGCCAGCAGTTATGGGGCCCTACGTACGCAGTATTTT. Protein product: CASSYGALRTQYF. The whole variable domain, remainder taken from reference TRBV28 and TRBJ2-3, is DVKVTQSSRYLVKRTGEKVFLECVQDMDHENMFWYRQDPGLGLRLIYFSYDVKMKEKGDIPEGYSVSREKKERFSLILESASTNQTSMYLCASSYGALRTQYFGPGTRLTVL.

This chain links TRBV5-1 with TRBJ2-7, with 12 bases aligning to TRBD1. The CDR3 is 16 residues long. Germline CDR1 and CDR2: SGHRS and YFSETQ. The trim removed 0 bases at V and 5 bases at J, leaving 6 bases unmatched. The CDR3 nucleotides read TGCGCCAGCAGCTTGGTGCGGGGACAGGGGGCGGACGAGCAGTACTTC. As protein: CASSLVRGQGADEQYF. Full variable domain (remainder filled in from reference TRBV5-1 and TRBJ2-7): KAGVTQTPRYLIKTRGQQVTLSCSPISGHRSVSWYQQTPGQGLQFLFEYFSETQRNKGNFPGRFSGRQFSNSRSEMNVSTLELGDSALYLCASSLVRGQGADEQYFGPGTRLTVT.

The chain recombines TRBV4-2 with TRBJ2-7, with TRBD1 identical over 10 bases. The trim removed 1 base at V and 3 bases at J, leaving 3 bases unmatched. Per the germline V gene, CDR1 is LGHNA and CDR2 is YNFKEQ. This CDR3 has 15 amino acids. The CDR3 DNA is TGTGCCAGCAGCCAAGGGACAGGGGGTAGCTACGAGCAGTACTTC. The encoded protein is CASSQGTGGSYEQYF.

This rearrangement joins TRBV5-1 to TRBJ2-1, with TRBD2 identical over 9 bases. V was pared by 0 bases and J by 6 bases, with 16 bases of the junction left unmatched. CDR1 is SGHRS and CDR2 is YFSETQ in the germline V gene. The CDR3 consists of 19 residues. In nucleotides, the CDR3 is TGCGCCAGCAGCTTGGCCGGTGGAACTAGCGGGTTAGCGCCCAATGAGCAGTTCTTC. Its translation is CASSLAGGTSGLAPNEQFF.

This clone was detected only a few times. V and J are TRBV2 and TRBJ2-7; tentative D call: TRBD1 (7 bases). Germline lookup yields CDR1 SNHLY and CDR2 FYNNEI. The CDR3 is 12 residues long. V was shortened by 7 bases and J by 3 bases, with 10 bases between the two germline ends. The CDR3 region has the DNA TGTGCCAGCAACAGGGGACTCTACGAGCAGTACTTC. Translating gives CASNRGLYEQYF. Variable domain in full (rest from reference TRBV2 and TRBJ2-7): EPEVTQTPSHQVTQMGQEVILRCVPISNHLYFYWYRQILGQKVEFLVSFYNNEISEKSEIFDDQFSVERPDGSNFTLKIRSTKLEDSAMYFCASNRGLYEQYFGPGTRLTVT.